The 30 T cell receptor beta chains below all came from one sample that was sequenced in a study of T-cell reconstitution after alpha-beta-depleted transplantation in children. Researchers prepared the TCRbeta library using unique molecular identifiers, the study reports. TCRdb passed the PCR reads through MiXCR, listing each CDR3 protein once. The table has 600,000 to 700,000 distinct CDR3 sequences, under 15% seen once; the top ten hold 0.79%. This sample comprised PBMCs, obtained before TCRalphabeta/CD19-depleted stem cell transplant. The source is a girl aged 2 to 10 with congenital amegakaryocytic thrombocytopenia, due to receive a stem cell transplant.

This clonotype occurred a few times. CDR3 sequence: CASTQLAGGPDTQYF. CDR3 nucleotides: TGTGCCAGTACTCAACTAGCGGGAGGGCCCGATACGCAGTATTTT. V is TRBV19 and J is TRBJ2-3; 13 nucleotides match TRBD2. Trimming cost V 7 bases and J 6 bases; bases outside gene matches: 7. Germline CDR1 reads LNHDA; CDR2 reads SQIVND (reference sequence). The CDR3 extends over 15 amino acids.

This rearrangement joins TRBV7-2 to TRBJ1-4; 11 nucleotides align to TRBD1. The CDR3 contains 14 residues. V shed 4 bases and J 7 bases; nucleotides not matched to a gene: 2. Germline CDR1 and CDR2: SGHTA and FQGNSA. The CDR3 loop reads CASSSGTGGEKLFF. The CDR3 DNA reads TGTGCCAGCAGCTCCGGGACAGGGGGTGAAAAACTGTTTTTT.

The chain uses TRBV4-1 and TRBJ2-3; D is uncertain. Per germline, CDR1 MGHRA and CDR2 YSYEKL. V was clipped by 2 bases and J by 2 bases, with 11 bases between them. CDR3 length: 15 amino acids. This CDR3 is CASSQLAETTDTQYF. CDR3 nucleotide sequence: TGCGCCAGCAGCCAATTAGCAGAAACCACAGATACGCAGTATTTT.

This clonotype has ten or more counts. The V call is TRBV7-8, the J call TRBJ2-7; 8 nucleotides agree with TRBD1. Trimming removed 5 bases from V and 4 bases from J; junction bases left unmatched: 10. Germline CDR1 reads SGHVS; CDR2 reads FQNEAQ. There are 15 residues in the CDR3. CDR3 amino acids: CASSTSGTGRYEQYF. CDR3 in DNA: TGTGCCAGCAGCACCTCCGGGACAGGACGATACGAGCAGTACTTC. Looking up the rest from reference TRBV7-8 and TRBJ2-7 gives the full variable domain: GAGVSQSPRYKVAKRGQDVALRCDPISGHVSLFWYQQALGQGPEFLTYFQNEAQLDKSGLPSDRFFAERPEGSVSTLKIQRTQQEDSAVYLCASSTSGTGRYEQYFGPGTRLTVT.

This clonotype was seen many times. The rearrangement joins TRBV20-1 to TRBJ2-3, with a weak D call TRBD2 (6 bases). Deletions cut 3 bases from V and 3 bases from J, with 16 bases between. The germline gives CDR1 DFQATT, CDR2 SNEGSKA (reference sequence). This CDR3 is built from 15 residues. The CDR3 region is CSASTSWERTDTQYF. The CDR3 bases are TGCAGTGCTAGTACTAGCTGGGAGAGGACAGATACGCAGTATTTT.

At least ten counts were recorded for this clonotype. The chain recombines TRBV12-3 or TRBV12-4 with TRBJ1-2, with 8 bases matching TRBD1. The CDR3 sequence is 14 residues long. J gave up 1 base and V 6 bases, and 4 bases lay outside the gene matches. The CDR3 here is CASSRQGFNYGYTF. In nucleotides, the CDR3 is TGTGCCAGCAGCAGACAGGGGTTTAACTATGGCTACACCTTC.

This clonotype was detected a few times. The chain employs TRBV12-3 or TRBV12-4 and TRBJ2-4; unclear D gene. Trimming removed 3 bases from V and 3 bases from J, with 15 bases in between. The CDR3 is made up of 16 amino acids. The CDR3 region has the DNA TGTGCCAGCAGTTTCGGCACTTCTATCCGCAAAAACATTCAGTACTTC. As protein: CASSFGTSIRKNIQYF.

This chain connects TRBV7-9 to TRBJ2-1, with D perhaps matching TRBD1 or TRBD2 (5 bases each). With 5 bases removed from V and 6 bases from J, the gap between germline ends came to 17 bases. This CDR3 has 15 residues. Germline V gene sequence: CDR1 SEHNR, CDR2 FQNEAQ (reference sequence). The CDR3 is CASSDIGDLPNEQFF. The CDR3 DNA sequence: TGTGCCAGCAGCGACATTGGGGACCTCCCCAATGAGCAGTTCTTC.

This clonotype has ten or more counts. V and J are TRBV20-1 and TRBJ2-5, with D perhaps TRBD2 (6 bases). From germline, CDR1 is DFQATT and CDR2 SNEGSKA (reference sequence). Trimming cost V 3 bases and J 5 bases, with 10 bases left between them. This CDR3 is built from 12 residues. The CDR3 DNA sequence: TGCAGTGCTAGGGGGGGTGATGAGACCCAGTACTTC. It encodes CSARGGDETQYF.

CDR3 in amino acids: CASSLWAQDEAFF. As DNA, the CDR3 is TGCGCCAGCAGCTTGTGGGCGCAAGATGAAGCTTTCTTT. This sequence joins TRBV5-1 and TRBJ1-1, with unresolved D. The germline V gene encodes CDR1 SGHRS and CDR2 YFSETQ. V lost 1 base and J 7 bases, leaving 11 bases between the germline ends. The CDR3 is 13 amino acids.

This clonotype was counted ten times or more. The V call is TRBV20-1, the J call TRBJ2-4; 15 nucleotides line up with TRBD2. Per germline, CDR1 DFQATT and CDR2 SNEGSKA (reference sequence). CDR3 length: 20 residues. V dropped 0 bases and J dropped 0; count of bases not matched to a gene: 9. CDR3 DNA sequence: TGCAGTGCTAGAGATTTCCGGACTAGCGGGAGGGGAATAGCCAAAAACATTCAGTACTTC. It specifies CSARDFRTSGRGIAKNIQYF.

On this clonotype itself: A single base separates this from a much larger clone, so it may be a read error. This rearrangement joins TRBV29-1 to TRBJ1-2; possible D gene TRBD1, 5 bases. CDR1 and CDR2 (germline): SQVTM, ANQGSEA. There are 15 residues in the CDR3. Here the CDR3 reads CSIEDRGSPNYGYTF. In nucleotides, the CDR3 is TGCAGCATTGAAGACCGGGGCTCGCCTAACTATGGCTACACCTTC.

In this sample, this clonotype turned up a few times. The chain has TRBV20-1 and TRBJ2-1, with no clear D. CDR1 is DFQATT and CDR2 is SNEGSKA in the germline V gene (reference sequence). V lost 4 bases to trimming and J lost 0 bases, with 10 bases between them. The CDR3 totals 14 residues. CDR3 sequence: CSAIHETSYNEQFF. CDR3 nucleotide sequence: TGCAGTGCTATACACGAAACCTCCTACAATGAGCAGTTCTTC.

This chain connects TRBV20-1 to TRBJ2-7; weak D call: TRBD1 (7 bases). Germline-derived CDR1 and CDR2 are DFQATT and SNEGSKA (reference sequence). This CDR3 comprises 17 residues. V gave up 3 bases and J gave up 9 bases, with 30 bases separating them. The DNA of the CDR3 is TGCAGTGCTAGCCCCACTTCGGGGACAGAAAAGCGGGTGGGGCAGTACTTC. Translation: CSASPTSGTEKRVGQYF.

This chain links TRBV2 with TRBJ2-3; 7 positions match TRBD1. CDR1 and CDR2 (germline): SNHLY, FYNNEI. CDR3 length equals 15 residues. V trimming: 5 bases; J trimming: 3 bases; junction bases outside the gene matches: 8. CDR3 coding DNA: TGTGCCAGCAGTTCCAGGGGGATTAATACAGATACGCAGTATTTT. It specifies CASSSRGINTDTQYF.

V is TRBV4-1 and J is TRBJ2-5, with D possibly matching TRBD1 (6 bases). Per the germline V gene, CDR1 is MGHRA and CDR2 is YSYEKL. CDR3 length equals 13 residues. Deletions cut 4 bases from V and 4 bases from J, with 10 bases between. The CDR3 nucleotides are TGCGCCAGCAGCCCGTGGGGGCTAGAGACCCAGTACTTC. This gives the protein CASSPWGLETQYF.

The J gene is TRBJ2-5, the V gene TRBV12-3 or TRBV12-4; D might be TRBD2 (6 bases). The CDR3 is made up of 17 amino acids. V was shortened by 0 bases and J by 4 bases, with 18 bases between the two germline ends. As DNA, the CDR3 is TGTGCCAGCAGTTTAGCACCCCCGGACTATTTCGGAGAGACCCAGTACTTC. Amino acid sequence: CASSLAPPDYFGETQYF.

Ten or more counts support this clonotype. V and J are TRBV12-3 or TRBV12-4 and TRBJ2-2; TRBD2 agrees at 12 bases. V shed 6 bases, J shed 8 bases, and the junction held 7 bases outside the gene matches. This CDR3 contains 15 residues. CDR3 nucleotide sequence: TGTGCCAGCAGCCCGGAAGGACTAGCGGGAGGGGAGCTGTTTTTT. This encodes CASSPEGLAGGELFF.

This clonotype was found a few times. The gene calls are TRBV12-3 or TRBV12-4 and TRBJ2-7; 7 bases align to TRBD2. The CDR3 contains 16 residues. The J segment lost 6 bases and the V segment lost 2 bases, leaving 13 bases of the junction unmatched. CDR3 in amino acids: CASSLRVGLGPREQYF. CDR3 nucleotide sequence: TGTGCCAGCAGTTTACGGGTAGGACTAGGCCCCCGCGAGCAGTACTTC.

The chain links TRBV3-1 to TRBJ1-2, with 7 bases fitting TRBD1. V shed 5 bases, J shed 0 bases, and the junction held 6 bases outside the gene matches. This CDR3 comprises 15 residues. Germline V CDR1 and CDR2: LGHDT, YNNKEL (reference sequence). The chain's CDR3 is CASSDDRAPNYGYTF. CDR3 coding DNA: TGTGCCAGCAGCGATGACAGGGCACCTAACTATGGCTACACCTTC.

This clonotype was found many times. V is TRBV7-3 and J is TRBJ2-2, with 10 bases lining up with TRBD2. From germline, CDR1 is SGHTA and CDR2 FQGTGA. The CDR3 extends over 17 amino acids. Unmatched junction bases numbered 3, after V lost 2 bases and J lost 0 bases. In DNA form, the CDR3 reads TGTGCCAGCAGCTTAGCTAGCGGGAGATCGAACACCGGGGAGCTGTTTTTT. Translated, it gives CASSLASGRSNTGELFF.

This clonotype has just a few counts. The V call is TRBV7-9, the J call TRBJ2-7; possible D gene TRBD1, 5 bases. Germline V gives CDR1 SEHNR, CDR2 FQNEAQ (reference sequence). V lost 5 bases and J 6 bases, leaving 11 bases between the germline ends. This CDR3 spans 12 amino acids. This CDR3 is CASSDQGFEQYF. The CDR3 DNA reads as TGTGCCAGCAGCGACCAGGGTTTCGAGCAGTACTTC. Variable domain in full (rest from reference TRBV7-9 and TRBJ2-7): DTGVSQNPRHKITKRGQNVTFRCDPISEHNRLYWYRQTLGQGPEFLTYFQNEAQLEKSRLLSDRFSAERPKGSFSTLEIQRTEQGDSAMYLCASSDQGFEQYFGPGTRLTVT.

This clonotype showed up many times. The chain couples TRBV12-3 or TRBV12-4 to TRBJ2-7, with 11 bases matching TRBD2. The CDR3 runs 15 residues. Losses at the gene ends were 5 bases for V and 5 bases for J; bases not matched to a gene: 8. The CDR3 loop is CASSPTSGSFHEQYF. CDR3 DNA: TGTGCCAGCAGTCCCACTAGCGGGAGTTTTCACGAGCAGTACTTC.

The J gene is TRBJ2-1, the V gene TRBV7-2; D may correspond to TRBD1 or TRBD2 (5 bases each). The V end was cut by 5 bases, the J end by 0 bases, with 17 bases between. CDR1 SGHTA and CDR2 FQGNSA come from the germline V gene. The CDR3 extends over 17 amino acids. CDR3 in amino acids: CASSPGAGALSYNEQFF. DNA for the CDR3: TGTGCCAGCAGCCCCGGGGCCGGCGCCCTCTCCTACAATGAGCAGTTCTTC.

The chain recombines TRBV12-3 or TRBV12-4 with TRBJ2-7; TRBD2 matches 9 bases. This CDR3 spans 16 amino acids. Trimming removed 4 bases from V and 4 bases from J; junction bases left unmatched: 11. The CDR3 DNA reads as TGTGCCAGCAGTTACCCCTCAGGCGGGAGGGGATACGAGCAGTACTTC. Amino acid sequence: CASSYPSGGRGYEQYF.

Only a few counts were recorded for this clonotype. The chain employs TRBV20-1 and TRBJ2-1; TRBD2 matches 11 bases. The germline CDR1 and CDR2 sequences are DFQATT and SNEGSKA (reference sequence). The V gene end was trimmed by 6 bases and the J gene end by 3 bases; junction bases not matched to a gene: 13. The CDR3 loop spans 17 amino acids. CDR3 sequence reads: CSAKTPSGRHFYNEQFF. For the CDR3, the DNA is TGCAGTGCAAAAACCCCTAGCGGGAGGCACTTCTACAATGAGCAGTTCTTC.

This clonotype was counted a few times. V is TRBV11-1 and J is TRBJ2-5, with TRBD2 matching over 14 bases. The germline CDR1 and CDR2 sequences are SGHAT and FQDESV (reference sequence). This CDR3 has 19 amino acids. V lost 2 bases, J lost 1 base, and 9 bases stayed unmatched. In DNA form, the CDR3 reads TGTGCCAGCAGCTTAACCCCGGGACTAGCGGGAGCGTCCCAAGAGACCCAGTACTTC. Protein: CASSLTPGLAGASQETQYF.

This clonotype occurred many times. The chain is built from TRBV7-9 and TRBJ1-2, with D uncertain. Trimming pared 1 base from V and 4 bases from J, leaving 13 bases between. The CDR3 extends over 15 amino acids. From germline, CDR1 is SEHNR and CDR2 FQNEAQ (reference sequence). The CDR3 region has the DNA TGTGCCAGCAGCTTAGGTGGTCTCGGCTTCTATGGCTACACCTTC. It yields the protein CASSLGGLGFYGYTF.

Only a few counts were recorded for this clonotype. The chain couples TRBV27 to TRBJ2-1; D might be TRBD1 (7 bases). Germline V gene sequence: CDR1 MNHEY, CDR2 SMNVEV (reference sequence). The CDR3 runs to 17 residues. V was trimmed by 7 bases and J by 4 bases, leaving 23 bases between them. The CDR3 nucleotides are TGTGCCAGCATTCCAGGGGGGCTCTCTCGCCGTTACAATGAGCAGTTCTTC. Translating gives CASIPGGLSRRYNEQFF.

This clonotype has at least ten counts. This chain joins TRBV27 and TRBJ2-7; possibly TRBD1 for D (6 bases). This CDR3 region has 14 residues. Per the germline V gene, CDR1 is MNHEY and CDR2 is SMNVEV (reference sequence). V was cut by 2 bases and J by 3 bases, with 11 bases left in between. In nucleotides, the CDR3 is TGTGCCAGCAGTTTAACAGGGTACAACTACGAGCAGTACTTC. It yields the protein CASSLTGYNYEQYF.